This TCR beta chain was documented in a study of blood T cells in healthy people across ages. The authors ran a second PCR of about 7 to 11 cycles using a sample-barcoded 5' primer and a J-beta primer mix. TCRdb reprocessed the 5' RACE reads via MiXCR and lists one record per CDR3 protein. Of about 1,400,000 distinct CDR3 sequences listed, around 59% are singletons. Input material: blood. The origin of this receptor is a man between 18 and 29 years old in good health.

The CDR3 DNA is TGTGCCAGCAGTTACCGGACAGGGGGCTCTGCCACTGAAGCTTTCTTT. Its protein product is CASSYRTGGSATEAFF. The chain couples TRBV6-5 to TRBJ1-1; 11 bases fit TRBD1. The CDR3 is made up of 16 amino acids. With 2 bases clipped from V and 4 bases from J, the junction kept 6 bases outside the gene matches. From germline, CDR1 is MNHEY and CDR2 SVGAGI.